This T cell receptor (beta chain) was recovered during a study of cytomegalovirus exposure and HLA in healthy donors. General study points: Other equally common chains were less clonally expanded than HLA-associated TCR beta chains, a later analysis showed. Association of approximately 18,000 TCR beta sequences with HLA alleles was found at 0.05 false discovery rate in a later analysis.

Germline assignment: CDR1 SGHVS and CDR2 FNYEAQ. The CDR3 sequence is 14 residues long. V was pared by 0 bases and J by 9 bases, with 5 bases of the junction left unmatched. Primers included in the PCR were 60 Vbeta and 13 Jbeta primers. This table comes from immunoSEQ multiplex PCR, and its TCRdb copy is limited to in-frame clones, with some not included. Here the sample spans over 110,000 clones, 70% to 85% being singletons. Comment on this clone: Its cognate antigen is unknown.

Sequences were obtained from PBMCs. The origin of this receptor is a male donor in good health and CMV-seronegative. The chain recombines TRBV7-6 with TRBJ2-1, with TRBD2 matching over 7 bases. The CDR3 loop is CASSLAGGPSEQFF. In DNA form, the CDR3 reads TGTGCCAGCAGCTTAGCGGGAGGGCCCAGTGAGCAGTTCTTC.